Sequencing of this TCR beta chain was carried out in a study of control samples from healthy donors and cancer patients. The V and J ends lost 7 bases and 0 bases respectively, with 8 bases between them. The CDR3 contains 13 residues. Germline assignment: CDR1 KGHDR and CDR2 SFDVKD. Produced via immunoSEQ multiplex PCR; TCRdb's table is partial and in-frame only. The top ten clones hold around 1.5% of a sample with approximately 170,000 clones, around 90% of them seen once. The TCR was taken from a woman aged 45-65 years in good health. Material: blood. The gene calls are TRBV24-1 and TRBJ1-1; unclear D gene. The CDR3 is CATSFSLNTEAFF. CDR3 nucleotide sequence: TGTGCCACCAGCTTCAGTTTGAACACTGAAGCTTTCTTT.